The rows below give T cell receptor beta chains drawn from one sample of a study of human T cells and chemical hapten exposure. TCRdb analysed the RACE reads with MiXCR anew, one entry per CDR3 protein. Of more than 300,000 distinct CDR3 sequences detected, more than 4.5% appear once; the ten largest clones hold 2% to 3%. This sample comprised whole blood, obtained in connection with sensitization to the hapten diphenylcyclopropenone (DPC). The receptor set was obtained from a woman aged 45-59 years with alopecia areata. Some clones in this sample may be carry-over from other donors' samples. Both conserved end residues are part of each CDR3. The order of the fields is clone size, V gene, J gene, D gene, CDR3 protein, CDR3 DNA. The D gene is left open where the match is weak. Clone size is stated in some rows and not others, as once, few, many or a class when expanded.

>few|TRBV5-6|TRBJ2-1|NA
CASSLVGGASSYNEQFF
TGTGCCAGCAGCTTGGTGGGCGGGGCCTCATCCTACAATGAGCAGTTCTTC
>many|TRBV4-1|TRBJ1-6|NA
CASSSDPGHEISPLHF
TGCGCCAGCAGCTCAGACCCCGGACACGAAATCTCACCCCTCCACTTT
>few|TRBV7-9|TRBJ2-7|NA
CASSSIGPGHEQYF
TGTGCCAGCAGCTCCATCGGCCCAGGCCACGAGCAGTACTTC
>NA|TRBV9|TRBJ2-7|NA
CASSPSLGGPLAYEQYF
TGTGCCAGCAGCCCATCCCTTGGGGGGCCCCTCGCCTACGAGCAGTACTTC
>many|TRBV14|TRBJ2-3|NA
CASSQVGLFTDTQYF
TGTGCCAGCAGCCAAGTGGGGCTTTTCACAGATACGCAGTATTTT
>many|TRBV7-2|TRBJ2-1|NA
CASSWYNEQFF
TGTGCCAGCAGCTGGTACAATGAGCAGTTCTTC
>few|TRBV20-1|TRBJ2-7|TRBD1
CSARETGAYEQYF
TGCAGTGCTAGAGAGACAGGGGCCTACGAGCAGTACTTC
>NA|TRBV18|TRBJ2-5|NA
CASSRLSGSGETQYF
TGTGCCAGCTCTCGTCTGTCCGGGTCGGGGGAGACCCAGTACTTC
>many|TRBV29-1|TRBJ2-3|NA
CSGQRKGFTDTQYF
TGCAGCGGCCAGCGGAAGGGCTTCACAGATACGCAGTATTTT
>many|TRBV6-5|TRBJ1-1|NA
CASSPSRTVNTEAFF
TGTGCCAGCAGTCCGAGCCGTACGGTGAACACTGAAGCTTTCTTT
>many|TRBV4-2|TRBJ2-1|NA
CASSQGSVFNNEQFF
TGTGCCAGCAGCCAAGGTTCAGTATTTAACAATGAGCAGTTCTTC
>NA|TRBV29-1|TRBJ1-1|NA
CSVVQTIEAFF
TGCAGCGTTGTGCAGACTATTGAAGCTTTCTTT
>many|TRBV29-1|TRBJ2-3|TRBD2
CSVRLAGSTDTQYF
TGCAGCGTTCGGCTAGCGGGGAGCACAGATACGCAGTATTTT
>many|TRBV7-9|TRBJ2-2|NA
CASSLSPNTGELFF
TGTGCCAGCAGCTTATCACCGAACACCGGGGAGCTGTTTTTT
>few|TRBV7-2|TRBJ2-5|TRBD2
CASSLGAGRGSQETQYF
TGTGCCAGCAGCTTAGGGGCAGGGCGGGGGTCACAAGAGACCCAGTACTTC
>NA|TRBV20-1|TRBJ1-3|NA
CSARDASGNTIYF
TGCAGTGCTAGAGATGCCTCTGGAAACACCATATATTTT
>many|TRBV5-1|TRBJ2-2|NA
CASSLGEQAVRNTGELFF
TGCGCCAGCAGCTTGGGGGAACAGGCCGTGCGGAACACCGGGGAGCTGTTTTTT
>few|TRBV29-1|TRBJ2-5|NA
CSVHEGTETQYF
TGCAGCGTTCACGAGGGGACAGAGACCCAGTACTTC
>NA|TRBV11-2|TRBJ1-2|TRBD1
CASSLRGTEYGYTF
TGTGCCAGCAGCTTAAGAGGGACAGAATATGGCTACACCTTC
>NA|TRBV21-1|TRBJ2-3|NA
CASSKANLSQYF
TGTGCCAGCAGCAAAGCGAACTTATCGCAGTATTTT
>few|TRBV4-1|TRBJ2-7|NA
CASSQITTGAYEQYF
TGCGCCAGCAGCCAGATAACGACGGGGGCCTACGAGCAGTACTTC
>many|TRBV7-8|TRBJ2-7|NA
CASSPTVSSYEQYF
TGTGCCAGCAGCCCGACGGTTAGCTCCTACGAGCAGTACTTC
>many|TRBV7-2|TRBJ2-1|NA
CASSSLGGSYNEQFF
TGTGCCAGCAGCTCCCTCGGAGGCTCCTACAATGAGCAGTTCTTC
>few|TRBV7-9|TRBJ2-1|NA
CASRPSRGYNEQFF
TGTGCCAGCAGACCCTCCAGGGGCTACAATGAGCAGTTCTTC
>many|TRBV30|TRBJ2-5|TRBD2
CAWSPGLAPQETQYF
TGTGCCTGGAGTCCCGGACTAGCGCCCCAAGAGACCCAGTACTTC